A selection of T cell receptor beta chains follows, all from one sample in a study of blood T cell repertoires in COVID-19. The table came from immunoSEQ multiplex PCR; TCRdb's copy has only in-frame clones and leaves some out. The sample yields over 85,000 clones, 85% seen once. Sequenced sample: peripheral blood. These receptors were collected from a man at least 80 years old with acute or convalescent COVID-19. Each CDR3 is given with its conserved first and last residue. The D gene is left open where the match is weak. For some rows the clone size is stated as once, few or many, or as a class when expanded; others skip it.

len	d_gene	v_gene	j_gene	abundance	CDR3nt	CDR3aa
14	.	TRBV6-5	TRBJ1-5	.	TGTGCCAGCATAGGGGTTGCGAGCAATCAGCCCCAGCATTTT	CASIGVASNQPQHF
17	TRBD2	TRBV11-3	TRBJ2-1	.	TGTGCCAGCAGCCAAGGGACCGGGACTAGCGGGAGAGATGAGCAGTTCTTC	CASSQGTGTSGRDEQFF
11	.	TRBV11-2	TRBJ2-7	.	TGTGCCAGCACGGCCGGGGACGAGCAGTACTTC	CASTAGDEQYF
16	TRBD1	TRBV27	TRBJ2-1	once	TGTGCCAGCAGTCCCCGGGGACAGGGTCTCCACAATGAGCAGTTCTTC	CASSPRGQGLHNEQFF
13	.	TRBV11-2	TRBJ1-2	.	TGTGCCAGCAGTCCGGGGGTGGGCCAAGGCTACACCTTC	CASSPGVGQGYTF
13	.	TRBV30	TRBJ1-6	few	TGTGCCTGCCGGGCGGGGCCTGAGACACCCCTCCACTTT	CACRAGPETPLHF
15	.	TRBV13	TRBJ1-1	few	TGTGCCAGCAGCGGATCGGGATGGGAGGACACTGAAGCTTTCTTT	CASSGSGWEDTEAFF
12	.	TRBV5-6	TRBJ2-7	.	TGTGCCAGCAGCTCTACAGGGTCCGAGCAGTACTTC	CASSSTGSEQYF
16	TRBD2	TRBV30	TRBJ2-4	once	TGTGCCTGGAGTGTACTATCGGGGGGAGGTTGGGACATTCAGTACTTC	CAWSVLSGGGWDIQYF
15	.	TRBV11-2	TRBJ1-1	few	TGTGCCAGCAGTAACTTCAGGGTAATGAACACTGAAGCTTTCTTT	CASSNFRVMNTEAFF
15	TRBD2	TRBV9	TRBJ2-5	.	TGTGCCAGCAGCGTAGTTAGCGGGGGAGTGGAGACCCAGTACTTC	CASSVVSGGVETQYF
15	TRBD2	TRBV2	TRBJ2-1	.	TGTGCCAGCACTTTAACTAGCGGGAGGGGAAATGAGCAGTTCTTC	CASTLTSGRGNEQFF
14	.	TRBV9	TRBJ2-7	.	TGTGCCAGCAGCGAGGGGACTGACTCCTACGAGCAGTACTTC	CASSEGTDSYEQYF
12	.	TRBV30	TRBJ1-6	.	TGTGCCTGGAGTGCGGGGAATTCACCCCTCCACTTT	CAWSAGNSPLHF
12	.	TRBV9	TRBJ2-1	.	TGTGCCAGCAGCGTAGGCGGGGCTGAGCAGTTCTTC	CASSVGGAEQFF
18	TRBD1	TRBV7-9	TRBJ2-1	.	TGTGCCAGCAGTCTAGGGAGAGCGACAGGGTTCTCCTACAATGAGCAGTTCTTC	CASSLGRATGFSYNEQFF
13	.	TRBV29-1	TRBJ1-1	.	TGCAGCGTTGAGGCAGGGCTGGGCACTGAAGCTTTCTTT	CSVEAGLGTEAFF
13	.	TRBV3-1/TRBV3-2	TRBJ2-1	.	TGTGCCAGCAGCCTCCGGGACTACAATGAGCAGTTCTTC	CASSLRDYNEQFF
15	TRBD1	TRBV5-1	TRBJ1-6	.	TGCGCCAGCAGACTTGGACAGGGGAATAATTCACCCCTCCACTTT	CASRLGQGNNSPLHF
16	.	TRBV27	TRBJ2-7	.	TGTGCCAGCAGAATCCTCGGGCAGGGGTTACCCTACGAGCAGTACTTC	CASRILGQGLPYEQYF
16	TRBD2	TRBV4-1	TRBJ2-3	.	TGCGCCAGCAGCCCTCTGGCGGGAGAACCCACAGATACGCAGTATTTT	CASSPLAGEPTDTQYF
14	.	TRBV5-4	TRBJ1-1	.	TGTGCCAGCAGCCGGCAAAGGGAGGGGACTGAAGCTTTCTTT	CASSRQREGTEAFF
15	.	TRBV2	TRBJ2-5	.	TGTGCCAGCAGTGATAATAGACTCCGCGCGGAGACCCAGTACTTC	CASSDNRLRAETQYF
16	TRBD2	TRBV7-3	TRBJ2-1	.	TGTGCCAGCAGCCCATCCAGGGGACTAGCCTTCAGGGAGCAGTTCTTC	CASSPSRGLAFREQFF